The sequence of this TCR beta chain was determined in a study of technical replicates of blood from a handful of donors. V shed 5 bases and J shed 2 bases, with 13 bases lying between them. CDR1 is SGHTA and CDR2 is FQGNSA in the germline V gene. This CDR3 comprises 15 residues. Repertoires were generated with immunoSEQ multiplex PCR, while TCRdb's copy carries only in-frame clones and drops some. The table lists 50,000 to 70,000 clones, approximately 94% of them singletons. The receptor was derived from a human donor in good health. Some clones in this sample may be carry-over from other donors' samples. What was sequenced was PBMCs. The rearrangement uses TRBV7-2 and TRBJ2-1, with D possibly TRBD2 on 5 matching bases. In DNA, the CDR3 is TGTGCCAGCAGCCCCTCACTAGATCCCTACAATGAGCAGTTCTTC. Its protein product is CASSPSLDPYNEQFF.